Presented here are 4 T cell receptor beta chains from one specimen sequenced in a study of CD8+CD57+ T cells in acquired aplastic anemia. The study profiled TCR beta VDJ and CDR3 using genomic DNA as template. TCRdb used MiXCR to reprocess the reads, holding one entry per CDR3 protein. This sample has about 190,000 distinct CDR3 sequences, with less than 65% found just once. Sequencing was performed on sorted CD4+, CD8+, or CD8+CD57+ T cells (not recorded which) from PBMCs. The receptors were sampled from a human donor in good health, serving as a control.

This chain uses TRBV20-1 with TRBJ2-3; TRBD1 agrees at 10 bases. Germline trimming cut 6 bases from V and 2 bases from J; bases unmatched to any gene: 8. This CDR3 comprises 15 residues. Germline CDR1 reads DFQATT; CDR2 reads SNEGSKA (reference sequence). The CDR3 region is CSAVTGTGATDTQYF. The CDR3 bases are TGCAGTGCCGTCACCGGGACAGGGGCCACAGATACGCAGTATTTT.

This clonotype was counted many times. The CDR3 nucleotides read TGTGCCAGCAGCGGAGGAGGCTGGACCCTCCACTTT. Translation gives CASSGGGWTLHF. This rearrangement joins TRBV14 to TRBJ1-6; D unresolved. V lost 5 bases and J lost 14, with 13 bases in between. CDR1 and CDR2 (germline): SGHDN, FVKESK. CDR3 size: 12 residues.

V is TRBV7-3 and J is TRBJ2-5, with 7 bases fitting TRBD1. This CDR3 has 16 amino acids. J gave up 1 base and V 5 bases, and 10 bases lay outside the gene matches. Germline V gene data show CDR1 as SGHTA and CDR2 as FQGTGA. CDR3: CASSPRQGRGQETQYF. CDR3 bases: TGTGCCAGCAGCCCCCGACAGGGTAGGGGCCAAGAGACCCAGTACTTC. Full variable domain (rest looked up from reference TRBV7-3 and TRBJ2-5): GAGVSQTPSNKVTEKGKYVELRCDPISGHTALYWYRQSLGQGPEFLIYFQGTGAADDSGLPNDRFFAVRPEGSVSTLKIQRTERGDSAVYLCASSPRQGRGQETQYFGPGTRLLVL.

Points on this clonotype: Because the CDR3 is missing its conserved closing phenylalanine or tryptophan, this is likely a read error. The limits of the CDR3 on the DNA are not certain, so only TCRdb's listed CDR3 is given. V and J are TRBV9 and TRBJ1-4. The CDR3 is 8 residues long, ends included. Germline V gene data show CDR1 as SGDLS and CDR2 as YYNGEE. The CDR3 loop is CASSPLAG.